This TCR beta chain was documented in a study of blood T cell repertoires in COVID-19. The CDR3 runs to 14 residues. J was trimmed by 0 bases and V by 5 bases; bases with no gene match: 2. Germline V CDR1 and CDR2: SGHKS, YYEKEE (reference sequence). The table came from immunoSEQ multiplex PCR; TCRdb's copy has only in-frame clones and leaves some out. The sample carries about 76,000 clones, 70% to 90% recorded once. The receptor's source is a man in his 60s with COVID-19, enrolled during active disease. The rearrangement joins TRBV5-5 to TRBJ2-5; TRBD2 matches 9 bases. The specimen was peripheral blood. The CDR3 loop is CASRASGNQETQYF. CDR3 sequence (DNA): TGTGCCAGCAGAGCTAGCGGGAACCAAGAGACCCAGTACTTC. Variable domain in full (rest from reference TRBV5-5 and TRBJ2-5): DAGVTQSPTHLIKTRGQQVTLRCSPISGHKSVSWYQQVLGQGPQFIFQYYEKEERGRGNFPDRFSARQFPNYSSELNVNALLLGDSALYLCASRASGNQETQYFGPGTRLLVL.